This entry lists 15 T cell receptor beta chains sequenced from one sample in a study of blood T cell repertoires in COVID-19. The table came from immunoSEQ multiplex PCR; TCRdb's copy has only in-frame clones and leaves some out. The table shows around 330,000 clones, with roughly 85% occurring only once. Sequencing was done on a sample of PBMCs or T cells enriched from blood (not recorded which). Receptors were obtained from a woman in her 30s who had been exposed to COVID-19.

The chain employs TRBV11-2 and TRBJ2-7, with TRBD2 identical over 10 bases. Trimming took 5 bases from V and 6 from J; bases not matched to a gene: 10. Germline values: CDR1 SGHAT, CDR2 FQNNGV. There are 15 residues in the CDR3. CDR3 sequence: CASSPAGGPRVEQYF. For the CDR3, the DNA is TGTGCCAGCAGCCCAGCGGGGGGGCCGCGGGTCGAGCAGTACTTC.

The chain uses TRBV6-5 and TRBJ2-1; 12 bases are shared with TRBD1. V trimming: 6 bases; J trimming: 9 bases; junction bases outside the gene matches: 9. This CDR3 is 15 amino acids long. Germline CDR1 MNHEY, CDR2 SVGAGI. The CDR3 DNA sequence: TGTGCCAGCAGCACGGCCGGGACAGGGGGCTCTGAGCAGTTCTTC. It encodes CASSTAGTGGSEQFF.

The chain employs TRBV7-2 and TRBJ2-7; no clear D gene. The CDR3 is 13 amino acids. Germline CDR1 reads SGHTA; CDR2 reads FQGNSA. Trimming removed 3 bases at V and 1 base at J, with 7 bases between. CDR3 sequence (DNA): TGTGCCAGCAGCTTCACATTTTCCTACGAGCAGTACTTC. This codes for CASSFTFSYEQYF.

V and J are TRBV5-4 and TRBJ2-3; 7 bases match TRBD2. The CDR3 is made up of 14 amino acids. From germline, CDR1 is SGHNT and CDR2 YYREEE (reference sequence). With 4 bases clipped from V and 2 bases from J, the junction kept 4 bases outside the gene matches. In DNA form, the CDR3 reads TGTGCCAGCAGCCGGACTAGATACACAGATACGCAGTATTTT. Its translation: CASSRTRYTDTQYF.

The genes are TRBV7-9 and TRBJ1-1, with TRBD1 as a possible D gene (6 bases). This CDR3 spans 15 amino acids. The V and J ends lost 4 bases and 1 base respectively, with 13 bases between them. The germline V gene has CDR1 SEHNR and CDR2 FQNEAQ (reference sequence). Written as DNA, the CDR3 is TGTGCCAGCAGCTCTGAGGGACACCCGAACACTGAAGCTTTCTTT. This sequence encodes CASSSEGHPNTEAFF.

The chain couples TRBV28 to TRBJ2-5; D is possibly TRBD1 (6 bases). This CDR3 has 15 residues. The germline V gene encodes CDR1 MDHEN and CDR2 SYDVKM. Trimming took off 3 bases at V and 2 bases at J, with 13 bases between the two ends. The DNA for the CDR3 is TGTGCCAGCAGTTTCTCCAGGGGTAGGCAAGAGACCCAGTACTTC. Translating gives CASSFSRGRQETQYF.

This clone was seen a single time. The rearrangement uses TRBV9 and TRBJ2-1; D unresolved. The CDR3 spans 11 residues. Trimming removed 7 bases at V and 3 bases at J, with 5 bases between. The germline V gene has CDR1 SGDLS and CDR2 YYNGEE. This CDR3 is CASGIYNEQFF. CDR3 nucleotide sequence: TGTGCCAGCGGCATCTACAATGAGCAGTTCTTC.

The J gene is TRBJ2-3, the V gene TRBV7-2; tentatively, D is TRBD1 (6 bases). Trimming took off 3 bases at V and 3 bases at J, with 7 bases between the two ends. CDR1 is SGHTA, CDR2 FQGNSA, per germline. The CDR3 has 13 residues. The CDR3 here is CASSLDRTDTQYF. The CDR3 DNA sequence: TGTGCCAGCAGCTTGGACAGAACAGATACGCAGTATTTT.

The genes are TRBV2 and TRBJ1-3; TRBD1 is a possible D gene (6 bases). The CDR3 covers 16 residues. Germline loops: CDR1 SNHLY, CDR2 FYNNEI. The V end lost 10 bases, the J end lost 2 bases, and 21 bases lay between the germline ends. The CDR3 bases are TGTGCCAACCGTTTGCGGTTGGGGACAACTGGAAACACCATATATTTT. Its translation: CANRLRLGTTGNTIYF.

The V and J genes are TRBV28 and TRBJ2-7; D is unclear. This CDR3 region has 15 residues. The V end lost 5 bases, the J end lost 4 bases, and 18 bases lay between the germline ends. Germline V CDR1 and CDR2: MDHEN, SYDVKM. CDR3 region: CASSPSPALRYEQYF. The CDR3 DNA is TGTGCCAGCAGTCCATCCCCCGCTCTGAGGTACGAGCAGTACTTC. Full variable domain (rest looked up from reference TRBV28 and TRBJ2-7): DVKVTQSSRYLVKRTGEKVFLECVQDMDHENMFWYRQDPGLGLRLIYFSYDVKMKEKGDIPEGYSVSREKKERFSLILESASTNQTSMYLCASSPSPALRYEQYFGPGTRLTVT.

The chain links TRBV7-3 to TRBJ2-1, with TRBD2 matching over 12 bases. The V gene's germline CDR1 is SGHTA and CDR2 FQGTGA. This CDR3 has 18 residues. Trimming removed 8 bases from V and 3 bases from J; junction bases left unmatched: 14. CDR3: CASSLLAGGAKVYNEQFF. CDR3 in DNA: TGTGCCAGCTCCTTACTAGCGGGAGGTGCCAAGGTCTACAATGAGCAGTTCTTC. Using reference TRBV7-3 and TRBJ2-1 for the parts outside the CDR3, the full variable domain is GAGVSQTPSNKVTEKGKYVELRCDPISGHTALYWYRQSLGQGPEFLIYFQGTGAADDSGLPNDRFFAVRPEGSVSTLKIQRTERGDSAVYLCASSLLAGGAKVYNEQFFGPGTRLTVL.

The CDR3 here is CASSQQDSGANVLTF. The CDR3 DNA reads as TGTGCCAGCAGCCAACAGGACTCTGGGGCCAACGTCCTGACTTTC. V gene TRBV14 combines with J gene TRBJ2-6, with D unresolved. V dropped 2 bases and J dropped 0 bases, with 5 bases sitting between them. Germline CDR1 SGHDN, CDR2 FVKESK. This CDR3 has 15 amino acids.

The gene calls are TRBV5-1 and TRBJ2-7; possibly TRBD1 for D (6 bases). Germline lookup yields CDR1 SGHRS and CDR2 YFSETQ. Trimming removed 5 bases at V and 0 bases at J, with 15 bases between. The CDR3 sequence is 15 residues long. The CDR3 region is CASSTGTSSSYEQYF. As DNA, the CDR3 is TGCGCCAGCAGTACCGGGACATCGAGCTCCTACGAGCAGTACTTC.

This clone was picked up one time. The CDR3 region has the DNA TGTGCCAGCAGCGAAGGGACAGGGTGGCGCGAGCAGTACTTC. It yields the protein CASSEGTGWREQYF. V and J are TRBV5-6 and TRBJ2-7, with 9 bases fitting TRBD1. Germline CDR1 is SGHDT and CDR2 is YYEEEE. The CDR3 spans 14 residues. V shed 4 bases and J 6 bases; nucleotides not matched to a gene: 8.

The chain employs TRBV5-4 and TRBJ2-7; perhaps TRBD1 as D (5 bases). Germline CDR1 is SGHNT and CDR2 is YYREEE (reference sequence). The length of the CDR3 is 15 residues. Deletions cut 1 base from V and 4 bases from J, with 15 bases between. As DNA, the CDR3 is TGTGCCAGCAGCTTGCTGGGCCGACAGATATACGAGCAGTACTTC. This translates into CASSLLGRQIYEQYF.